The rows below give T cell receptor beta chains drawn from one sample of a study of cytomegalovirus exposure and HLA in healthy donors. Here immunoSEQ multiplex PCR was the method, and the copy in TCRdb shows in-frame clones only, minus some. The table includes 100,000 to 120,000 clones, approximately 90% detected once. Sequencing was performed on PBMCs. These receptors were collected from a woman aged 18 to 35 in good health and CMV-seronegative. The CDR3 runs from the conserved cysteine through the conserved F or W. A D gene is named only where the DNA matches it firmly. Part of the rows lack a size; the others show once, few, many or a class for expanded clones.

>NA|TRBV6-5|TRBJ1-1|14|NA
TGTGCCAGCAGTCCCCGGGTGGAATACACTGAAGCTTTCTTT
CASSPRVEYTEAFF
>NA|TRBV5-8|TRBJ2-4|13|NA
TGTGCCAGCTCGAGGGCAGTCGGAAACATTCAGTACTTC
CASSRAVGNIQYF
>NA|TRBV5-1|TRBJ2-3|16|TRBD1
TGCGCCAGCAGCTCAGGGACAGTAGGAAACACAGATACGCAGTATTTT
CASSSGTVGNTDTQYF
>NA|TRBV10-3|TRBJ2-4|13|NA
TGTGCCATCAGTGAGACAGGGAGTAACATTCAGTACTTC
CAISETGSNIQYF
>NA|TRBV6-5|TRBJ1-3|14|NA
TGTGCCAGCAGAACACAGGGTTCCGGAAACACCATATATTTT
CASRTQGSGNTIYF
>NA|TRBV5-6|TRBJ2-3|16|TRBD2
TGTGCCAGCAGCTTGGGGCTAGCGGGGCGAAGAGATACGCAGTATTTT
CASSLGLAGRRDTQYF
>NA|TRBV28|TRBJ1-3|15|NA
TGTGCCAGCAGTTTACGGTCAGGGGCTGGAAACACCATATATTTT
CASSLRSGAGNTIYF
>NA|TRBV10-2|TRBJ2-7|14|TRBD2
TGCGCCAGCAGTGGGGCGGGAGGGCCCTGGGAGCAGTACTTC
CASSGAGGPWEQYF
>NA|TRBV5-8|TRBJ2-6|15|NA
TGTGCCAGCAGCCTGGGGGCGTCTGGGGCCAACGTCCTGACTTTC
CASSLGASGANVLTF
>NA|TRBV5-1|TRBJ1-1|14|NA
TGCGCCAGCAGCTTGGGAGCAGGGAACACTGAAGCTTTCTTT
CASSLGAGNTEAFF
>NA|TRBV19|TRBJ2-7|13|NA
TGTGCCAGTAGTATTTACCTCAGCTACGAGCAGTACTTC
CASSIYLSYEQYF
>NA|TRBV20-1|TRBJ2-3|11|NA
TGCAGTGCCGGCAGGACAGATACGCAGTATTTT
CSAGRTDTQYF
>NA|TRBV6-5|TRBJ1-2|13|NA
TGTGCCAGCTCTCTGGCAGCTAACTATGGCTACACCTTC
CASSLAANYGYTF
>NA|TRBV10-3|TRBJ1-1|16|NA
TGTGCCATCAGTGAGTCCCTACAGGTAGTCAACACTGAAGCTTTCTTT
CAISESLQVVNTEAFF
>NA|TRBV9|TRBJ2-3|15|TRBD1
TGTGCCAGCAGCGACAACAGGGGTAGCACAGATACGCAGTATTTT
CASSDNRGSTDTQYF
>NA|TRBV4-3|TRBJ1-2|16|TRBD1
TGCGCCAGCAGCCAGCTTAATCAGGGGGTAGTATATGGCTACACCTTC
CASSQLNQGVVYGYTF
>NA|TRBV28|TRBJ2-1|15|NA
TGTGCCAGCACCTCTCTACCGGGAATCGATAATGAGCAGTTCTTC
CASTSLPGIDNEQFF
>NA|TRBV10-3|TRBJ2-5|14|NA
TGTGCCATCAGTGAGTCGGGGGGGCAGGAGACCCAGTACTTC
CAISESGGQETQYF
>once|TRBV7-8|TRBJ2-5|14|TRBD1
TGTGCCAGCAGCTTAGCCCAGGGGGCCAAGACCCAGTACTTC
CASSLAQGAKTQYF
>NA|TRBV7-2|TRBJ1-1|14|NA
TGTGCCAGCAGTCAACTCTGGTTGAACACTGAAGCTTTCTTT
CASSQLWLNTEAFF
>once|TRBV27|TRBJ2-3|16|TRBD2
TGTGCCAGCAGCCCTCTAGCGGCTACTAGCACAGATACGCAGTATTTT
CASSPLAATSTDTQYF
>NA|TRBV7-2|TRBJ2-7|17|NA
TGTGCCAGCAGTCCTCTTCTACCGGGACATCCCTCCTACGAGCAGTACTTC
CASSPLLPGHPSYEQYF
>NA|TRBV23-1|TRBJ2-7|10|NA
TGCGCCAGAGGGGCCTACGAGCAGTACTTC
CARGAYEQYF
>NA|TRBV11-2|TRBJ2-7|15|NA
TGTGCCAGCAGCTTAGATGGGGGGATTAGGTTCGAGCAGTACTTC
CASSLDGGIRFEQYF
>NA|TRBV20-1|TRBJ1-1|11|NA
TGCAGTGCCCGGAGAAGCACTGAAGCTTTCTTT
CSARRSTEAFF
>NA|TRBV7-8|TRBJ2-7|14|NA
TGTGCCAGCAGGGTGGGTCCGGGGACCTACGAGCAGTACTTC
CASRVGPGTYEQYF
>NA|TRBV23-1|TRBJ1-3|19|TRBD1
TGCGCCAGCAGTCAATCGATGATGGAGGACAGGGAAAGTGGAAACACCATATATTTT
CASSQSMMEDRESGNTIYF
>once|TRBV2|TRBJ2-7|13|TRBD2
TGTGCCAGCAGACTAGCGGGTACCTACGAGCAGTACTTC
CASRLAGTYEQYF
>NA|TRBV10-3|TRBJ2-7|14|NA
TGTGCCATCAGTGAGTCGTGGAAGGGGGACGAGCAGTACTTC
CAISESWKGDEQYF
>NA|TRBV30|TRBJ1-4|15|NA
TGTGCCTGGAGTCCGGGGAAGGGGGTTAATGAAAAACTGTTTTTT
CAWSPGKGVNEKLFF
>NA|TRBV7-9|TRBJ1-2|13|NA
TGTGCCAGCAGCTTTGGGGGGAGCTATGGCTACACCTTC
CASSFGGSYGYTF
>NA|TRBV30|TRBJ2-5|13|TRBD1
TGTGCCTGGAGCCCTCAGGGGGCCCGGACCCAGTACTTC
CAWSPQGARTQYF
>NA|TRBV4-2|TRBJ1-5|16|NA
TGTGCCAGCAGCCAAGAGCGGGCGGTAAGCAATCAGCCCCAGCATTTT
CASSQERAVSNQPQHF
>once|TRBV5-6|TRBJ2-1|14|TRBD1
TGTGCCAGCGCCCGGGACAGGGGTTACAATGAGCAGTTCTTC
CASARDRGYNEQFF
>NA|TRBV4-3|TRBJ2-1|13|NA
TGCGCCAGCAGCCAAGTGTACTTAAATGAGCAGTTCTTC
CASSQVYLNEQFF
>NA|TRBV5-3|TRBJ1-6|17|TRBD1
TGTGCCAGATATTGGACAGGAGTAGACTCCTATAATTCACCCCTCCACTTT
CARYWTGVDSYNSPLHF
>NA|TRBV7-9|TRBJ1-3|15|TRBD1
TGTGCCAGCAGAACCCGTAGGGGGCTTGGAAACACCATATATTTT
CASRTRRGLGNTIYF
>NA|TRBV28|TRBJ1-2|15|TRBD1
TGTGCCAGCAGTTTACTTAAGGGGGCGAACTATGGCTACACCTTC
CASSLLKGANYGYTF
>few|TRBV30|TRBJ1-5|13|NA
TGTGCCTGGGCGGGAGGGTCGTATCAGCCCCAGCATTTT
CAWAGGSYQPQHF
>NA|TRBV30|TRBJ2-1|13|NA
TGTGCCTGGAGTGTAACAGGGACGAATGAGCAGTTCTTC
CAWSVTGTNEQFF
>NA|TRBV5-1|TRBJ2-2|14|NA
TGCGCCAGCAAAAGTATAGAGAACACCGGGGAGCTGTTTTTT
CASKSIENTGELFF
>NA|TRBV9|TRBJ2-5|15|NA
TGTGCCAGCAGCCCTGGCCCGTATTCGGGAGAGACCCAGTACTTC
CASSPGPYSGETQYF
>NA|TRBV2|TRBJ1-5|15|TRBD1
TGTGCCAGCAGTGTTACAGGGGGCGCCGACCAGCCCCAGCATTTT
CASSVTGGADQPQHF
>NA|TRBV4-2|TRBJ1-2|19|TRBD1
TGTGCCAGCAGCCAGGCTTTAGGGGCCGAGACAGGGGGAGTTTATGGCTACACCTTC
CASSQALGAETGGVYGYTF